These T cell receptor beta chains were read from a single sample in a study of T-cell memory formation after mild COVID-19. MiXCR, run by TCRdb on the 5' RACE reads, gives a single entry per CDR3 protein. The data contain a few hundred thousand distinct CDR3 sequences, around 21% of them singletons. Sequences were obtained from PBMCs or a T cell subset sorted from them (not recorded which). All receptors derive from an adult woman who had mild COVID-19 (a few samples of this study predate the infection). Cell type and time point are not known. CDR3s leave out the opening cysteine and the closing phenylalanine or tryptophan. A D gene is named only where the DNA matches it firmly. Clone size is not always given. Where it is, it says once, few, many or a class for expanded clones.

v_call: TRBV3-1
clone_size: .
j_call: TRBJ2-1
d_call: TRBD2
cdr3_aa: ASSQGTRHNEQF

v_call: TRBV12-3/TRBV12-4
clone_size: few
j_call: TRBJ2-2
d_call: .
cdr3_aa: ASSLPGRHWGGELF

v_call: TRBV6-2/TRBV6-3
clone_size: .
j_call: TRBJ1-2
d_call: TRBD1
cdr3_aa: ASSHRDRFDYGYT

v_call: TRBV7-8
clone_size: many
j_call: TRBJ2-5
d_call: TRBD2
cdr3_aa: ASSLGASGRQETQY

v_call: TRBV7-8
clone_size: .
j_call: TRBJ2-2
d_call: .
cdr3_aa: ASSLVSTGELF

v_call: TRBV12-3/TRBV12-4
clone_size: few
j_call: TRBJ2-5
d_call: TRBD2
cdr3_aa: ASRPWNGRTQETQY

v_call: TRBV7-6
clone_size: .
j_call: TRBJ1-1
d_call: .
cdr3_aa: ASSSSTTGLNTEAF

v_call: TRBV25-1
clone_size: many
j_call: TRBJ2-7
d_call: TRBD1
cdr3_aa: ASSESKKGAISYEQY

v_call: TRBV6-2/TRBV6-3
clone_size: many
j_call: TRBJ2-7
d_call: TRBD1
cdr3_aa: ASSYYGQGYDEQY

v_call: TRBV7-8
clone_size: .
j_call: TRBJ1-1
d_call: TRBD1
cdr3_aa: ASSRRQGGDTEAF

v_call: TRBV19
clone_size: many
j_call: TRBJ2-3
d_call: TRBD2
cdr3_aa: ASSLGRESDTQY

v_call: TRBV5-1
clone_size: .
j_call: TRBJ2-5
d_call: TRBD2
cdr3_aa: ASSAGGAEETQY

v_call: TRBV28
clone_size: few
j_call: TRBJ2-3
d_call: .
cdr3_aa: ASSPTLGRGTDTQY

v_call: TRBV5-1
clone_size: .
j_call: TRBJ1-1
d_call: .
cdr3_aa: ASSTSGRGEAF

v_call: TRBV24-1
clone_size: .
j_call: TRBJ1-5
d_call: TRBD1
cdr3_aa: ATTPGQDYNQPQH

v_call: TRBV5-8
clone_size: .
j_call: TRBJ2-7
d_call: .
cdr3_aa: ASTLTQAPREQY

v_call: TRBV29-1
clone_size: few
j_call: TRBJ2-3
d_call: .
cdr3_aa: SVIPNEAGWY

v_call: TRBV7-2
clone_size: few
j_call: TRBJ2-3
d_call: .
cdr3_aa: ASSLRAAKSTDTQY

v_call: TRBV9
clone_size: few
j_call: TRBJ2-7
d_call: .
cdr3_aa: ASSVSSSLIEQY

v_call: TRBV7-2
clone_size: once
j_call: TRBJ2-4
d_call: TRBD1
cdr3_aa: ASSDIDRAIDKNIQY